The 3 T cell receptor beta chains below were found in one sample sequenced in a study of regulatory T cells in long-lasting Graves disease (dated by TCRdb to the early 2020s). Taken with the paper, the label for time point translates to: newly diagnosed GD, antithyroid drugs for less than 3 months. RNA was extracted from PBMCs in TRIzol for both TCR sequencing and RNA sequencing. Libraries were made using multiplex PCR. Sequencing was performed on an Illumina HiSeq 4000. TCR beta libraries were built with iRepertoire HTBI primers and Arm-PCR amplification of CDR3 regions. In TCRdb, the public reads were trimmed at Q25 with fastp and aligned with MiXCR, with productive beta chains retained. Rows with one shared CDR3 protein collapse into an entry with the most common genes and DNA. The sample contains 400,000 to 500,000 distinct CDR3 sequences, 15% to 20% of them found a single time. Together, the top ten hold approximately 22% of the sample.

Separately, the same data were catalogued under a study of T cells in Graves' hyperthyroidism and ophthalmopathy.

The sample was peripheral blood mononuclear cells (PBMCs), taken at new diagnosis, from a patient treated with antithyroid drugs. These receptors were obtained from a young woman with Graves disease. Donor details come from another sample of the same person, matched by shared clones.

The chain couples TRBV28 to TRBJ1-5; no definite D call. V lost 4 bases, J lost 0 bases, and 10 bases lay in between. Germline assignment: CDR1 MDHEN and CDR2 SYDVKM. This CDR3 region has 15 residues. The CDR3 sequence: CASSWMVLSNQPQHF. CDR3 bases: TGTGCCAGCAGTTGGATGGTCCTTAGCAATCAGCCCCAGCATTTT.

At least ten counts were recorded for this clonotype. The rearrangement uses TRBV12-3 or TRBV12-4 and TRBJ2-7; 7 bases fit TRBD1. V lost 7 bases and J lost 3; bases outside the gene matches: 9. This CDR3 spans 14 amino acids. The CDR3 DNA reads as TGTGCCAGCACCAGGGGGAGACATAACTACGAGCAGTACTTC. Encoded protein: CASTRGRHNYEQYF.

The CDR3: CASSAFLSGNTIYF. The CDR3 coding sequence is TGTGCCAGCAGCGCATTCTTGAGTGGAAACACCATATATTTT. The chain has TRBV7-2 and TRBJ1-3; no firm D call. The CDR3 runs to 14 residues. V shed 5 bases and J shed 3 bases, with 11 bases lying between them. CDR1 and CDR2 from the germline V gene are SGHTA and FQGNSA.